This TCR beta chain stems from a study of blood T cells in healthy people across ages. This clonotype was seen a few times. The antigen is undetermined. The germline V gene has CDR1 SGHAT and CDR2 FQNNGV. The CDR3 has 14 residues. Trimming shortened V by 3 bases and J by 3 bases, and 11 bases separated the two germline ends. Isolating PBMCs gave at least 6.5 million of these cells per sample. Through a sample-barcoded 5' primer and a J-beta primer mix, a second PCR was run for roughly 7 to 12 cycles. Each CDR3 protein is one row after TCRdb ran MiXCR on the 5' RACE reads. The sample lists hundreds of thousands of distinct CDR3 sequences, roughly 25% occurring once. Notes on the study in general: Among long-lived donors, naive CD4+ cells were more numerous and diversity higher than in aged donors. The CMV status of each donor remained undetermined, and this could have confounded shifts in expanded clonotypes.

The sample was also linked to a second study, of T cells of mothers and their children.

This TCR was sampled from a boy under 18 in good health. The chain links TRBV11-2 to TRBJ2-5; D remains unclear. Input material: blood. DNA of the CDR3: TGTGCCAGCAGCTTGGACGGAACTGAAGAGACCCAGTACTTC. Protein product: CASSLDGTEETQYF.